A single sample is the source of the 21 T cell receptor beta chains below, sequenced in a study of blood T cell repertoires in COVID-19 (dated by TCRdb to about 2020). The library was prepared using the immunoSEQ multiplex PCR assay. In TCRdb, the immuneACCESS table is reduced to in-frame sequences with V and J assigned. These tables do not hold every clone; where another copy was compared, an unresolved V gene accounts for under half, and the others remain unexplained. This sample has approximately 220,000 clones in its table, and approximately 88% of those were observed once. 27% of the sample comes from the top ten. Sequences were obtained from peripheral blood. The source is a man aged 35-49 years with acute or convalescent COVID-19.

The chain is built from TRBV19 and TRBJ2-1, with D tentatively TRBD2 (7 bases). Trimming cost V 4 bases and J 7 bases, with 20 bases left between them. In germline, CDR1 is LNHDA, CDR2 SQIVND (reference sequence). This CDR3 spans 16 amino acids. The CDR3 DNA sequence: TGTGCCAGTAGTAGCGTCGCGACGGAGGGGGGGAATGAGCAGTTCTTC. Its translation: CASSSVATEGGNEQFF.

The gene calls are TRBV19 and TRBJ2-1; 7 nucleotides agree with TRBD1. This CDR3 contains 17 residues. The germline V gene has CDR1 LNHDA and CDR2 SQIVND (reference sequence). Trimming cost V 5 bases and J 5 bases; bases outside gene matches: 15. The CDR3 DNA sequence: TGTGCCAGTAGTCCTCACAGGGGCCTAGGTACGGACAATGAGCAGTTCTTC. This gives the protein CASSPHRGLGTDNEQFF.

The chain carries TRBV18 and TRBJ1-2, with TRBD1 as a possible D gene (6 bases). V was shortened by 3 bases and J by 6 bases, with 11 bases between the two germline ends. Germline V CDR1 and CDR2: KGHSH, LQKENI. The CDR3 length is 13 residues. The CDR3 DNA reads as TGTGCCAGCTCACCCCAGGGGATTGATGGCTACACCTTC. Translation: CASSPQGIDGYTF.

V usage is TRBV30 and J usage is TRBJ1-1; TRBD1 agrees at 8 bases. Trimming cost V 4 bases and J 3 bases; bases outside gene matches: 4. Germline lookup yields CDR1 GTSNPN and CDR2 SVGIG (reference sequence). The CDR3 loop spans 13 amino acids. The CDR3 here is CAWNPGGDTEAFF. CDR3 DNA: TGTGCCTGGAATCCAGGGGGCGACACTGAAGCTTTCTTT.

The rearrangement links TRBV19 to TRBJ1-1, with D uncertain. The germline V gene has CDR1 LNHDA and CDR2 SQIVND (reference sequence). The CDR3 loop spans 13 amino acids. V was trimmed by 7 bases and J by 4 bases, leaving 13 bases between them. The CDR3 spells CASTLGGSTEAFF. The CDR3 DNA follows: TGTGCCAGTACCTTGGGAGGGTCCACTGAAGCTTTCTTT.

The rearrangement links TRBV11-1 to TRBJ1-3, with D perhaps TRBD1 (5 bases). Trimming stripped 3 bases from V and 7 bases from J, with 16 bases between. Germline lookup yields CDR1 SGHAT and CDR2 FQDESV (reference sequence). There are 15 residues in the CDR3. CDR3 sequence: CASSLGTALGNTIYF. DNA of the CDR3: TGTGCCAGCAGCTTGGGGACTGCTCTGGGCAACACCATATATTTT.

This chain uses TRBV5-5 with TRBJ2-7; 13 bases map to TRBD2. Germline V lookup: CDR1 SGHKS, CDR2 YYEKEE (reference sequence). CDR3 size: 15 residues. Losses at the gene ends were 4 bases for V and 4 bases for J; bases not matched to a gene: 5. CDR3 residues: CASSLGLAGPYEQYF. In nucleotides, the CDR3 is TGTGCCAGCAGCCTGGGACTAGCGGGACCGTACGAGCAGTACTTC.

This rearrangement joins TRBV2 to TRBJ1-5; D unresolved. Trimming removed 4 bases at V and 4 bases at J, with 11 bases between. Germline V lookup: CDR1 SNHLY, CDR2 FYNNEI. There are 14 residues in the CDR3. CDR3 sequence (DNA): TGTGCCAGCAGTGGCCGTACAAGTAATCAGCCCCAGCATTTT. Translation: CASSGRTSNQPQHF.

CDR3 sequence reads: CASSLAGRQGANTEAFF. In DNA, the CDR3 is TGCGCCAGCAGCTTGGCGGGTCGGCAGGGGGCTAACACTGAAGCTTTCTTT. The chain employs TRBV5-1 and TRBJ1-1; 8 nucleotides match TRBD1. Germline CDR1 and CDR2: SGHRS and YFSETQ. V trimming: 0 bases; J trimming: 2 bases; junction bases outside the gene matches: 9. The CDR3 consists of 17 residues.

This chain uses TRBV7-6 with TRBJ1-3, with no clear D. The CDR3 loop spans 15 amino acids. Germline-derived CDR1 and CDR2 are SGHVS and FNYEAQ. V was clipped by 5 bases and J by 0 bases, with 11 bases between them. The CDR3 DNA reads as TGTGCCAGCAGCGGAGGCGCCGTCTCTGGAAACACCATATATTTT. Its translation: CASSGGAVSGNTIYF.

The chain is built from TRBV29-1 and TRBJ2-3; TRBD2 aligns across 8 bases. The CDR3 spans 15 residues. The germline V gene encodes CDR1 SQVTM and CDR2 ANQGSEA. The V segment lost 6 bases and the J segment 7 bases; nucleotides outside the gene matches: 15. Written as DNA, the CDR3 is TGCAGCGTGACCACTGATAGCGGGATGGGAAATACGCAGTATTTT. This translates into CSVTTDSGMGNTQYF.

V is TRBV19 and J is TRBJ1-4; possible D gene TRBD1, 5 bases. The ends were cut back, 7 bases at V and 8 bases at J, with 14 bases in the middle. Germline V gene lookup returns CDR1 LNHDA and CDR2 SQIVND (reference sequence). The CDR3 extends over 13 amino acids. The CDR3 DNA is TGTGCCAGTACCTCCCCCGGGGGGGAAAAACTGTTTTTT. Its protein product is CASTSPGGEKLFF.

V and J are TRBV13 and TRBJ2-1; the D is unclear. V gave up 3 bases and J gave up 2 bases, with 8 bases separating them. The CDR3 extends over 14 amino acids. Germline loops: CDR1 PRHDT, CDR2 FYEKMQ (reference sequence). CDR3 residues: CASSFRGPYNEQFF. The CDR3 nucleotides are TGTGCCAGCAGCTTCCGAGGTCCCTACAATGAGCAGTTCTTC.

This clone showed up just once. The chain has TRBV5-5 and TRBJ1-2; a possible D gene is TRBD1 (5 bases). V lost 7 bases, J lost 4 bases, and 20 bases lay in between. The germline V gene has CDR1 SGHKS and CDR2 YYEKEE (reference sequence). The CDR3 length is 15 residues. CDR3 DNA: TGTGCCAGCGCTAGGGACCGGGGGGTCCTCTATGGCTACACCTTC. Protein product: CASARDRGVLYGYTF.

The chain is built from TRBV5-6 and TRBJ1-3; a weak D match, TRBD1 (5 bases). Trimming removed 4 bases from V and 0 bases from J, with 14 bases in between. The CDR3 runs to 16 residues. Germline CDR1 SGHDT, CDR2 YYEEEE. The CDR3 DNA follows: TGTGCCAGCAGCGAGGGACGGACTAGCTCTGGAAACACCATATATTTT. Translated, it gives CASSEGRTSSGNTIYF.

V gene TRBV5-1 combines with J gene TRBJ1-1, with D unresolved. Germline V gene data show CDR1 as SGHRS and CDR2 as YFSETQ. This CDR3 region has 14 residues. Trimming cost V 1 base and J 0 bases, with 7 bases left between them. In DNA, the CDR3 is TGCGCCAGCAGCTTGTACAGCATGAACACTGAAGCTTTCTTT. Protein: CASSLYSMNTEAFF.

The rearrangement joins TRBV11-2 to TRBJ2-1, with D perhaps matching TRBD2 (5 bases). Trimming removed 0 bases from V and 2 bases from J, with 11 bases in between. CDR1 and CDR2 from the germline V gene are SGHAT and FQNNGV. This CDR3 has 16 residues. In nucleotides, the CDR3 is TGTGCCAGCAGCTTAGAAGTGGGAGTCCCCTACAATGAGCAGTTCTTC. It specifies CASSLEVGVPYNEQFF.

The rearrangement joins TRBV15 to TRBJ1-1; TRBD1 matches at 8 bases. This CDR3 comprises 16 residues. Germline V gene data show CDR1 as LNHNV and CDR2 as YYDKDF (reference sequence). V was clipped by 1 base and J by 4 bases; unmatched bases: 8. The CDR3 spells CATSRGQGQVGTEAFF. The CDR3 bases are TGTGCCACCAGCAGAGGACAGGGGCAGGTAGGCACTGAAGCTTTCTTT. The complete variable domain, with remaining parts taken from reference TRBV15 and TRBJ1-1, reads DAMVIQNPRYQVTQFGKPVTLSCSQTLNHNVMYWYQQKSSQAPKLLFHYYDKDFNNEADTPDNFQSRRPNTSFCFLDIRSPGLGDTAMYLCATSRGQGQVGTEAFFGQGTRLTVV.

The J gene is TRBJ2-7, the V gene TRBV29-1, with a possible D match to TRBD2 (5 bases). CDR3 length equals 12 residues. V was shortened by 8 bases and J by 1 base, with 12 bases between the two germline ends. From germline, CDR1 is SQVTM and CDR2 ANQGSEA. The CDR3 reads CSTSSGSYEQYF. The CDR3 bases are TGCAGCACTTCAAGCGGATCCTACGAGCAGTACTTC.

This clone came up once. This chain uses TRBV28 with TRBJ1-5, with 8 bases identical to TRBD1. CDR3 size: 14 residues. Germline lookup yields CDR1 MDHEN and CDR2 SYDVKM. V shed 5 bases and J 3 bases; nucleotides not matched to a gene: 3. The CDR3 reads CASSRDRTNQPQHF. CDR3 nucleotide sequence: TGTGCCAGCAGTCGGGACAGGACCAATCAGCCCCAGCATTTT.

This chain joins TRBV25-1 and TRBJ1-4; TRBD1 is a possible D gene (6 bases). This CDR3 spans 14 amino acids. Trimming cost V 6 bases and J 4 bases, with 12 bases left between them. CDR1 MGHDK and CDR2 SYGVNS come from the germline V gene. CDR3 nucleotide sequence: TGTGCCAGCAGCGGACAGTACGTTAATGAAAAACTGTTTTTT. Encoded protein: CASSGQYVNEKLFF.